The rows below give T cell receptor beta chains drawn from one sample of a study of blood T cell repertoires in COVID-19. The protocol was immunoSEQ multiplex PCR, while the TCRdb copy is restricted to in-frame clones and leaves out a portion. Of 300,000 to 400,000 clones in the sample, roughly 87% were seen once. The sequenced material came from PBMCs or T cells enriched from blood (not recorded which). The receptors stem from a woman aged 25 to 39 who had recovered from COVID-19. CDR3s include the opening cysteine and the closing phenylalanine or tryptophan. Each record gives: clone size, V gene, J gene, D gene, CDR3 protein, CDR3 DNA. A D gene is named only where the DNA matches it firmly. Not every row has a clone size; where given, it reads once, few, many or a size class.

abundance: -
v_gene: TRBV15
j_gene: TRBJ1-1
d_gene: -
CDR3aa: CATRANTEAFF
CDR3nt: TGTGCCACCAGGGCCAACACTGAAGCTTTCTTT

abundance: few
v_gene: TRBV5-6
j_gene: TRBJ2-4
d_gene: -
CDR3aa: CASSQETRDIQYF
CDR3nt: TGTGCCAGCAGCCAAGAGACTAGGGACATTCAGTACTTC

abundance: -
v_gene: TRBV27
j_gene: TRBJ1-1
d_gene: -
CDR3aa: CSVTEAFF
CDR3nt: TGCTCCGTAACTGAAGCTTTCTTT

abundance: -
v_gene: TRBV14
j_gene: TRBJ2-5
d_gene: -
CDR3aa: CASSQVRDGETQYF
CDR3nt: TGTGCCAGCAGCCAAGTCCGGGATGGAGAGACCCAGTACTTC

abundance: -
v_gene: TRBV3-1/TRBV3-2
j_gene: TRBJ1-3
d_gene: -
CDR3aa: CASSPNRGRGSGNTIYF
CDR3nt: TGTGCCAGCAGCCCGAACCGGGGGCGGGGGTCTGGAAACACCATATATTTT

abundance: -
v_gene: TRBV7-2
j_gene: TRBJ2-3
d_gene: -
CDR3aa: CATSDTQYF
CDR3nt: TGTGCCACCTCAGATACGCAGTATTTT

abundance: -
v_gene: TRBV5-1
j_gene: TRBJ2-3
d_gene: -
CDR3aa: CASSLGASSSTDTQYF
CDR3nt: TGCGCCAGCAGCTTGGGGGCTAGCTCTAGCACAGATACGCAGTATTTT

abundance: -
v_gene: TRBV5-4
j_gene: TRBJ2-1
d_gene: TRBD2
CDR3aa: CASSLEPSGGAGNEQFF
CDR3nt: TGTGCCAGCAGCTTGGAACCTAGCGGGGGGGCAGGCAATGAGCAGTTCTTC

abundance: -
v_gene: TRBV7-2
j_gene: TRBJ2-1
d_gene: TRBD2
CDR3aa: CASSQTSGGSEQFF
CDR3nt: TGTGCCAGCAGCCAGACTAGCGGGGGGTCTGAGCAGTTCTTC

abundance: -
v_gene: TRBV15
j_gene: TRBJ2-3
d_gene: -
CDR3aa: CATSSYSGVGVTDTQYF
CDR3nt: TGTGCCACCAGCAGTTACTCAGGGGTCGGCGTCACAGATACGCAGTATTTT